This T cell receptor (beta chain) appears in the sequencing data of a study of blood T cell repertoires in COVID-19. Overall study: From the United States, Italy and Spain came samples of acute and convalescent COVID-19. Sample material is recorded as cDNA or gDNA derived from T cells, B-cell-depleted T cells, or PBMCs.

The V gene end was trimmed by 5 bases and the J gene end by 0 bases; junction bases not matched to a gene: 0. The CDR3 loop spans 15 amino acids. CDR1 SGHDN and CDR2 FVKESK come from the germline V gene. Under the authors' procedure: Quantification of nucleated cells was approximated via reference gene primer amplification. TCRdb keeps only in-frame clones here, not all; method: immunoSEQ multiplex PCR. The V and J calls and clone size were taken over from that table, and D and trimming were inferred from the DNA. The profile shows over 200,000 clones, about 88% of them singletons. This TCR was sampled from a man aged 35-49 years with active or convalescent COVID-19. The chain combines TRBV14 with TRBJ2-7; 14 nucleotides align to TRBD2. The source material was peripheral blood. CDR3 protein: CASSGTSGSSYEQYF. CDR3 nucleotides: TGTGCCAGCAGCGGGACTAGCGGGAGCTCCTACGAGCAGTACTTC.